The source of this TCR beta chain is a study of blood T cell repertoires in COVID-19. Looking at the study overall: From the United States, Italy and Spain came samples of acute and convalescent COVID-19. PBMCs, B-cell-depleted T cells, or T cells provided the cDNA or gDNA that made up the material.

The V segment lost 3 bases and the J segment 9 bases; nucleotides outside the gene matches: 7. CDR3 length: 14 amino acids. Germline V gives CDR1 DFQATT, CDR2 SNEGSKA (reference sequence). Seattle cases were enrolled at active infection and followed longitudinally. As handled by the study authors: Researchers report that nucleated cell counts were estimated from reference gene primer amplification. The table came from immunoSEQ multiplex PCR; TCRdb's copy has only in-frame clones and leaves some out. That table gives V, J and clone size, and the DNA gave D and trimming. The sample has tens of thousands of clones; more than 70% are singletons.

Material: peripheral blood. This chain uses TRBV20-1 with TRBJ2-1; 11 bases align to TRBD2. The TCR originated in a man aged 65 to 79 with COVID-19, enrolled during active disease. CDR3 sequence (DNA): TGCAGTGCTAGTCCGCTAGCGGGAGGATTTGAGCAGTTCTTC. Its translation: CSASPLAGGFEQFF.